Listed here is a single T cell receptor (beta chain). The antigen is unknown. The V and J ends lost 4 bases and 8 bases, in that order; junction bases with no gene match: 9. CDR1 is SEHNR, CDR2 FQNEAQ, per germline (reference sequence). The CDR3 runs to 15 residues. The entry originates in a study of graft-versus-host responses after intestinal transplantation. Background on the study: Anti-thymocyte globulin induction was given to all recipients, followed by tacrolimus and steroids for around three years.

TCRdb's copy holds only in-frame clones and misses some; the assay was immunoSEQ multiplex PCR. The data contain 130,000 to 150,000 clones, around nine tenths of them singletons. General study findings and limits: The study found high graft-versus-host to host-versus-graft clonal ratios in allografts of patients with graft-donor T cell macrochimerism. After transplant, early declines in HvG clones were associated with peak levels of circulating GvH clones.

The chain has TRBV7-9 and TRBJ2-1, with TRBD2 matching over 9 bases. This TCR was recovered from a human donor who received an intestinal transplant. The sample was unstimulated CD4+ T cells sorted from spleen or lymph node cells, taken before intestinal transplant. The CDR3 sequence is CASSSPSGNLHEQFF. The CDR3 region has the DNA TGTGCCAGCAGCTCGCCTAGCGGGAATTTGCATGAGCAGTTCTTC.